A single sample gave rise to the 7 T cell receptor beta chains below, sequenced in a study of T cells expressing NK-cell markers. TCRdb re-called the 5' RACE reads, yielding one record per CDR3 amino acid sequence without DNA. This sample's table reports 140,000 to 150,000 distinct CDR3 sequences. Sequencing was done on a sample of blood T cells: a sorted CD56 or NKG2C T cell subset, CD4+ or CD8+ T cells, or bulk PBMC T cells (not recorded which). The receptors stem from a man younger than 30 in good health.

The chain is built from TRBV24-1 and TRBJ2-1. Germline CDR1 KGHDR, CDR2 SFDVKD. The CDR3 sequence is 12 residues long. This CDR3 reads CATSGEDNEQFF.

The chain joins TRBV5-5 to TRBJ2-6; the TCRdb call, TRBD1, lacks DNA for checking. The CDR3 extends over 18 amino acids. Germline values: CDR1 SGHKS, CDR2 YYEKEE (reference sequence). The CDR3 sequence is CASSFPGREISGANVLTF.

This rearrangement joins TRBV9 to TRBJ2-1; TCRdb names TRBD1, which stays unverified in the absence of DNA. Germline V gene sequence: CDR1 SGDLS, CDR2 YYNGEE. This CDR3 is 14 amino acids long. The CDR3 loop reads CASADRDKYNEQFF.

The chain joins TRBV25-1 to TRBJ2-7; TCRdb gives TRBD2 as the D gene, but with no DNA this cannot be confirmed. The V gene's germline CDR1 is MGHDK and CDR2 SYGVNS. The CDR3 totals 14 residues. CDR3 region: CASSDTAGGVEQYF.

The rearrangement uses TRBV7-9 and TRBJ2-3. The CDR3 covers 14 residues. CDR1 and CDR2 from the germline V gene are SEHNR and FQNEAQ (reference sequence). The CDR3 is CASSLEVSKDTQYF.

The chain has TRBV6-5 and TRBJ2-3; the TCRdb D gene call, TRBD2, has no DNA to confirm it. Germline V lookup: CDR1 MNHEY, CDR2 SVGAGI. The CDR3 sequence is 15 residues long. CDR3 protein: CASTLAVDYTDTQYF.

The chain employs TRBV29-1 and TRBJ2-1; the D call from TCRdb, TRBD2, cannot be confirmed without DNA. This CDR3 contains 16 residues. Germline CDR1 SQVTM, CDR2 ANQGSEA. The CDR3 sequence is CSVPPFAGGAFDEQFF.